This T cell receptor (beta chain) comes out of a study of OX40 agonist ivuxolimab in advanced cancers. Regarding the study as a whole: At 0.1-3.0 mg/kg, partial responders had clonal expansion among the lowest observed. The investigators did not determine what antigen specificity the expanded peripheral T cells had.

Assay: immunoSEQ multiplex PCR; the TCRdb copy retains only in-frame clones and omits some. This sample has 75,000 to 100,000 clones, with 84% found just once. As regards this clone: Its antigen remains unknown.

The source material was CD4+ or CD8+ T cells sorted from blood, sampled in a trial of the OX40 agonist ivuxolimab. This receptor was obtained from an adult with an advanced solid tumor such as melanoma, head and neck, liver or kidney cancer.

The CDR3 DNA reads as TGCGCCAGCAGCCAAGGAGGGACAGGTATGAACACTGAAGCTTTCTTT. Protein product: CASSQGGTGMNTEAFF. The chain is built from TRBV4-3 and TRBJ1-1; TRBD1 matches at 8 bases. This CDR3 has 16 amino acids. V trimming: 1 base; J trimming: 0 bases; junction bases outside the gene matches: 4. Germline values: CDR1 LGHNA, CDR2 YSLEER.